This TCR beta chain was profiled in a study of identical twins. Study findings and constraints: Out-of-frame TCR alpha sharing in monozygotic twins exceeded recombination model predictions.

A universal primer site arose from template switching, and cDNA bore unique molecular identifiers. TCRdb re-called the 5' RACE reads with MiXCR, one entry per CDR3 protein. The sample includes some 1,700,000 distinct CDR3 sequences, less than 35% of them seen just once. Germline V gene data show CDR1 as SGHRS and CDR2 as YFSETQ. The V end was cut by 0 bases, the J end by 0 bases, with 13 bases between. The CDR3 runs 17 residues. On this clonotype: Its antigen remains unidentified.

Sample: cord blood. This clonotype originated in a newborn girl in good health. V usage is TRBV5-1 and J usage is TRBJ1-3; D is undetermined. Here the CDR3 DNA reads TGCGCCAGCAGCTTGGACCGGGTCCTTAGCTCTGGAAACACCATATATTTT. Protein sequence: CASSLDRVLSSGNTIYF.